This T cell receptor (beta chain) was sequenced for a study of shared clonotypes between healthy human individuals. This clone was seen a single time. Data came from immunoSEQ multiplex PCR; TCRdb stores just in-frame clones and leaves some out. The table lists some 2,500,000 clones, about 90% of them singletons. The V gene's germline CDR1 is GTSNPN and CDR2 SVGIG (reference sequence). The V end was cut by 0 bases, the J end by 7 bases, with 7 bases between. This CDR3 has 12 amino acids. J is TRBJ1-3 and V is TRBV30; D gene ambiguous. The sequence was obtained from a man in his late teens or twenties in good health. Some clones in this sample may be carry-over from other donors' samples. The source material was naive CD4+ T cells from PBMCs. Subset specified: CD45RA+ positively selected. The DNA for the CDR3 is TGTGCCTGGAGTGTGGAAGGGAACACCATATATTTT. Translating gives CAWSVEGNTIYF.